Listed below are T cell receptor beta chains from one sample, sequenced in a study of cytomegalovirus exposure and HLA in healthy donors. Generated by immunoSEQ multiplex PCR, the TCRdb table keeps only in-frame clones and is missing some. This table holds about 140,000 clones, under 10% found once. Sequencing input: PBMCs. These receptors were collected from a woman in her forties in good health and CMV-seropositive. Each CDR3 is given with its conserved first and last residue. Each record gives: V gene, D gene, J gene, clone size, CDR3 DNA, CDR3 protein. D genes are given only for firm matches. Expanded clones are given a class, and other clones once, few, many or no size at all.

V: TRBV7-2; D: TRBD2; J: TRBJ2-5; size: few; DNA: TGTGCCAGCAGCTTAAACGGGGGGGCCCTCGAGACCCAGTACTTC; CDR3: CASSLNGGALETQYF
V: TRBV7-3; D: .; J: TRBJ2-2; size: .; DNA: TGTGCCAGCAGCTTAGGACTTAACACCGGGGAGCTGTTTTTT; CDR3: CASSLGLNTGELFF
V: TRBV7-9; D: TRBD2; J: TRBJ2-1; size: few; DNA: TGTGCCAGCAGCTCAAGACTAGCGGGGGGCAGCTCCTACAATGAGCAGTTCTTC; CDR3: CASSSRLAGGSSYNEQFF
V: TRBV6-5; D: .; J: TRBJ2-7; size: .; DNA: TGTGCCAGCAGTTACTCGAAACTCTTCTACGAGCAGTACTTC; CDR3: CASSYSKLFYEQYF
V: TRBV7-6; D: .; J: TRBJ2-3; size: few; DNA: TGTGCCAGCAGCTCGCCTGGGGGTAGCGGAGATACGCAGTATTTT; CDR3: CASSSPGGSGDTQYF
V: TRBV2; D: TRBD1; J: TRBJ1-6; size: few; DNA: TGTGCCAGCAGCCTGGACAGGGGCAATTCACCCCTCCACTTT; CDR3: CASSLDRGNSPLHF
V: TRBV7-8; D: .; J: TRBJ2-7; size: few; DNA: TGTGCCAGCAGCCTCTCGCGCTCCTACGAGCAGTACTTC; CDR3: CASSLSRSYEQYF
V: TRBV11-2; D: .; J: TRBJ1-2; size: .; DNA: TGTGCCAGCAGCCCTAGACCCGACGCGGGCTACACCTTC; CDR3: CASSPRPDAGYTF
V: TRBV29-1; D: TRBD1; J: TRBJ1-2; size: few; DNA: TGCAGCGGGAGGGAAGAGGGGGCTGACACCTTC; CDR3: CSGREEGADTF
V: TRBV6-5; D: TRBD1; J: TRBJ1-1; size: .; DNA: TGTGCCAGCAGCGAGACAGGGCGGGTGGAAGCTTTCTTT; CDR3: CASSETGRVEAFF
V: TRBV6-5; D: TRBD2; J: TRBJ2-5; size: few; DNA: TGTGCCAGCAGTTCGCTAGGACTAGTGGAGACCCAGTACTTC; CDR3: CASSSLGLVETQYF
V: TRBV19; D: TRBD1; J: TRBJ1-5; size: few; DNA: TGTGCCAGTAGCACCGGGACAGGGGGCAATCAGCCCCAGCATTTT; CDR3: CASSTGTGGNQPQHF
V: TRBV27; D: .; J: TRBJ1-1; size: .; DNA: TGTGCCAGCAGTTTTTCGGGACATATGACTTTGGACACTGAAGCTTTCTTT; CDR3: CASSFSGHMTLDTEAFF
V: TRBV9; D: TRBD1; J: TRBJ1-1; size: once; DNA: TGTGCCAGCAGCGTAGCCCCACAGGGGGAGGGAACTGAAGCTTTCTTT; CDR3: CASSVAPQGEGTEAFF
V: TRBV5-4; D: .; J: TRBJ1-6; size: few; DNA: TGTGCCAGCAGCTTGGGGCAGCGGGATTCACCCCTCCACTTT; CDR3: CASSLGQRDSPLHF
V: TRBV5-1; D: TRBD1; J: TRBJ2-7; size: few; DNA: TGCGCCAGCAGCGTGACAGGGGAACAATACGAGCAGTACTTC; CDR3: CASSVTGEQYEQYF
V: TRBV7-8; D: .; J: TRBJ1-3; size: .; DNA: TGTGCCAGCAGTCCGGGAGCCCGAAACACCATATATTTT; CDR3: CASSPGARNTIYF
V: TRBV4-1; D: TRBD1; J: TRBJ1-6; size: few; DNA: TGCGCCAGCAGCCAAGATCCAGGACAGGGTGTCGATAATTCACCCCTCCACTTT; CDR3: CASSQDPGQGVDNSPLHF
V: TRBV7-2; D: .; J: TRBJ2-1; size: few; DNA: TGTGCCAGCAGCTTAGGCGGGGACGCCTACAATGAGCAGTTCTTC; CDR3: CASSLGGDAYNEQFF
V: TRBV15; D: .; J: TRBJ1-4; size: many; DNA: TGTGCCACCAGCAGAGAGCCTCGAGCAACTAATGAAAAACTGTTTTTT; CDR3: CATSREPRATNEKLFF
V: TRBV7-2; D: .; J: TRBJ2-5; size: few; DNA: TGTGCCAGCAGCCCCGGGGGAGCGCAAGAGACCCAGTACTTC; CDR3: CASSPGGAQETQYF
V: TRBV6-4; D: TRBD1; J: TRBJ1-4; size: .; DNA: TGTGCCAGCAGAACACCGGGACAGATAAATGAAAAACTGTTTTTT; CDR3: CASRTPGQINEKLFF
V: TRBV7-6; D: TRBD1; J: TRBJ2-7; size: few; DNA: TGTGCCAGCAGTCAAGGGACAGGGTCCTCCTACGAGCAGTACTTC; CDR3: CASSQGTGSSYEQYF
V: TRBV4-3; D: .; J: TRBJ2-1; size: few; DNA: TGCGCCAGCAGCCAAGCCCCTGGGCCAGACAATGAGCAGTTCTTC; CDR3: CASSQAPGPDNEQFF
V: TRBV5-1; D: .; J: TRBJ2-3; size: few; DNA: TGCGCCGGCAGCCTGGGCGCCGGGGGGCCTAGCACAGATACGCAGTATTTT; CDR3: CAGSLGAGGPSTDTQYF
V: TRBV6-1; D: .; J: TRBJ1-2; size: few; DNA: TGTGCCAGCACCCGACCGGACAGCCTGAACTATGGCTACACCTTC; CDR3: CASTRPDSLNYGYTF
V: TRBV19; D: TRBD1; J: TRBJ1-6; size: few; DNA: TGTGCCAGCCATCCGGGACAGAATAATTCACCCCTCCACTTT; CDR3: CASHPGQNNSPLHF
V: TRBV20-1; D: .; J: TRBJ1-1; size: .; DNA: TGCAGTGTTCAGGGGACTGAAGCTTTCTTT; CDR3: CSVQGTEAFF
V: TRBV7-9; D: TRBD1; J: TRBJ2-2; size: .; DNA: TGTGCCAGCAGCTCACCCCTGCTGGGACAGGGTACCGGGGAGCTGTTTTTT; CDR3: CASSSPLLGQGTGELFF